This T cell receptor (beta chain) is from a study of T-cell memory formation after mild COVID-19. Across the whole study: Across donors, TCR clusters were largely donor specific.

One entry per CDR3 protein results from TCRdb running MiXCR on the 5' RACE reads. In the table there are more than 80,000 distinct CDR3 sequences, 9.5% to 15% of which are singletons. Study-wide results and caveats: Prior to infection, memory already included some responding clones, suggesting cross-reactive memory joined. Later expanders leaned CD4+, whereas day 15 to 85 contracting clones were balanced CD4/CD8.

Trimming at V came to 4 bases and at J to 8 bases, leaving 5 bases not matched to a gene. This CDR3 has 15 residues. Germline CDR1 and CDR2: SGDLS and YYNGEE. This clonotype was detected a few times. Its target is not known. The chain is built from TRBV9 and TRBJ2-1; the match to TRBD2 covers 14 bases. This sequence originates from an adult woman who had mild COVID-19 (a few samples of this study predate the infection). Cell type and time point are not known. Sequenced sample: PBMCs or a T cell subset sorted from them (not recorded which). The DNA for the CDR3 is TGTGCCAGCAGCTTTGGACTAGCGGGAGGCCATGAGCAGTTCTTC. This translates into CASSFGLAGGHEQFF.